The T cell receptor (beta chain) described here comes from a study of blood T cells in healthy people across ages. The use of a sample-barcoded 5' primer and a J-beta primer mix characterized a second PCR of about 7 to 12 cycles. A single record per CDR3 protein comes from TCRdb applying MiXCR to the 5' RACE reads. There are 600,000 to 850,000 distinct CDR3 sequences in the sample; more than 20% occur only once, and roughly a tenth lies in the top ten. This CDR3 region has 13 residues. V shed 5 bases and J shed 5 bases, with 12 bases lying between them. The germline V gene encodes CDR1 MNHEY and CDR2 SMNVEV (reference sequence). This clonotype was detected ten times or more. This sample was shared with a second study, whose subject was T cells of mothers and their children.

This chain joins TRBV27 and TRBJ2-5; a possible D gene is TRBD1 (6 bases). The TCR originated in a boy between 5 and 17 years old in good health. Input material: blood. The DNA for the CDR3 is TGTGCCAGCAGTCTAGGGACATGGGAGACCCAGTACTTC. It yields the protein CASSLGTWETQYF.